This T cell receptor (beta chain) appears in the sequencing data of a study of shared clonotypes between healthy human individuals (dated by TCRdb to 2018 to 2021). At the level of the whole study: A couple of women and a few men aged 18 to 49 years were included in the cohort. Between about 0.94 and 8.9 billion PBMCs per donor were obtained by leukapheresis. Libraries were prepared and TCR repertoires were sequenced by different laboratories using diverse techniques, in order to increase sequencing depth and limit assay-specific biases. Blood TCR repertoires of roughly 5 healthy adults were deeply sequenced to estimate repertoire size and the extent of clonotype sharing between individuals. For each donor, three plates each were used for CD4 naive and CD4 memory, two plates were used for CD8 naive, and one plate was used for CD8 memory. Findings and caveats that apply to the study as a whole: Sampling was restricted to blood, and TCR repertoires in tissues likely differ from the TCR repertoires found in blood. Based on pairwise subsampling, the degree of clonotype sharing among donors was expected to be affected by sequencing depth. Higher generation probabilities were observed for clonotypes shared by all four sorted-subset donors than for non-shared clonotypes. Sharing across a few donors was observed for approximately 4.6% of naive CD4, 3% to 3.5% of naive CD8, roughly 2.4% of memory CD4, and around 0.44% of memory CD8 clonotypes. Naive subsets generally had larger estimated clonotype richness than memory subsets. Even with the large sequencing depth, rarefaction of the sorted-subset datasets indicated that sequencing was incomplete. The genetic and exposure-history diversity represented was limited by the small number of donors.

Using the deep immunoSEQ assay, TCR CDR3 regions were amplified from genomic DNA by multiplex PCR. For each cell subset, the extracted genomic DNA was distributed evenly across all wells of several immunoSEQ 96-well plates, and each plate served as one replicate. Each replicate PCR for sorted subsets received around 210 ng genomic DNA, equal to tens of thousands of T cell genomes. The purified libraries were quantified using a Qubit 3.0 fluorometer, sized with a Bioanalyzer 2100, and then quantified again using the KAPA Library Quantification kit. A separate single-read 150-cycle Illumina NextSeq 550 flow cell was used to sequence each immunoSEQ 96-well plate. Per the original workflow: Because the immunoSEQ output held only junctional sequences and lacked quality scores, the filtering could not match the filtering applied to full-length reads. Sequences were annotated with PyIR, a Python wrapper for IgBLAST v1.9, using IMGT germline references to assign V/J genes and CDR3. Reads with weak V/J assignments (E-value above 1e-6), missing CDR3, stop codons, out-of-frame junctions, or ambiguous translated residues were removed. V3J clonotypes were defined as sequences sharing an identical inferred V gene, J gene, and CDR3 amino acid sequence. Percentage overlap between repertoires was computed as shared unique clonotypes divided by the size of the smaller repertoire. Richness of each repertoire was evaluated using RTK rarefaction, the Chao1 estimator, and Recon v2.1 estimates of unobserved clonotypes. Generation probabilities for all TCRbeta clonotypes obtained by the gDNA method from a handful of donors were computed using OLGA. This is the immuneACCESS table as TCRdb keeps it, with only in-frame sequences that have V and J called. A part of the clones is gone; compared with another copy, unresolved V genes explain less than half, and the rest is unexplained. That table is the source of V, J and clone size, and D and trimming were worked out from the DNA. Within this sample are approximately 2.5 million clones, with around nine tenths of them counted one time only. In total, the top ten clones hold over 0.12% of the sample.

The CDR3 measures 16 amino acids from cysteine to phenylalanine. Only CDR3 DNA remains: 48 bases, in frame from the first base. With respect to this clone: Its antigen target is currently unknown. No clone much larger than this one lies a single base away; base qualities are absent.

The donors were healthy, HIV-negative adults who had no recently reported acute infections or vaccinations. Every donor was a Caucasian adult residing in Nashville, Tennessee, USA. CD4+ T cells were enriched by magnetic negative selection; naive cells were then positively selected on CD45RA, and the negative fraction formed the memory subset. Blood was collected by leukapheresis, and PBMCs were isolated by Ficoll-Histopaque density gradient centrifugation and then cryopreserved in liquid nitrogen vapor phase. Analytical flow cytometry was used to check the purity and quantity of every magnetically sorted T cell population. Genomic DNA was isolated from every sorted fraction and measured by UV absorbance on a Nanodrop 2000c.

What was sequenced was naive CD4+ T cells sorted from blood. According to the study, the label for this sample's cell subset or site signals: CD45RA+ positively selected. The sequence is built from TRBV21-1 and TRBJ2-5; TRBD1, the table's D call, lacks a check against the DNA. TRBV21-1 is deemed a pseudogene. This TCR came from a man younger than 30 in good health. CDR3 sequence: CASSNLPEQGTETQYF. The DNA reads TGTGCCAGCAGCAATCTTCCAGAACAGGGGACGGAGACCCAGTACTTC.